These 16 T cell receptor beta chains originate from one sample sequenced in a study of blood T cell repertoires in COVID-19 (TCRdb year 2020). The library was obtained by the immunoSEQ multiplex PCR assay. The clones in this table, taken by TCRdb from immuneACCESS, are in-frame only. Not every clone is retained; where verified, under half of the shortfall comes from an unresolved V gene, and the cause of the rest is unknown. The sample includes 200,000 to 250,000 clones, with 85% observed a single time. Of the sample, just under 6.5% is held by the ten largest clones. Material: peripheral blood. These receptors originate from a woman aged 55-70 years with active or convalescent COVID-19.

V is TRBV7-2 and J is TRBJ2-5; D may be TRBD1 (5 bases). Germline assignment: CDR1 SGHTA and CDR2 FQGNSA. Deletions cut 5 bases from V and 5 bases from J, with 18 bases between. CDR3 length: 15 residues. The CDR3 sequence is CASSAWGLPAETQYF. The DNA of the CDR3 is TGTGCCAGCAGCGCCTGGGGCCTCCCAGCGGAGACCCAGTACTTC.

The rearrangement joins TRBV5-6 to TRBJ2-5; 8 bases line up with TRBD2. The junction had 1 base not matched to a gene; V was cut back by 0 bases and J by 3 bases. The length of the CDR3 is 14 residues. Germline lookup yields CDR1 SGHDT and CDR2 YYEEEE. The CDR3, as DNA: TGTGCCAGCAGCTTGGGACTAGCGAAAGAGACCCAGTACTTC. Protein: CASSLGLAKETQYF. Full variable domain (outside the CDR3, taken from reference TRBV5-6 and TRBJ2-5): DAGVTQSPTHLIKTRGQQVTLRCSPKSGHDTVSWYQQALGQGPQFIFQYYEEEERQRGNFPDRFSGHQFPNYSSELNVNALLLGDSALYLCASSLGLAKETQYFGPGTRLLVL.

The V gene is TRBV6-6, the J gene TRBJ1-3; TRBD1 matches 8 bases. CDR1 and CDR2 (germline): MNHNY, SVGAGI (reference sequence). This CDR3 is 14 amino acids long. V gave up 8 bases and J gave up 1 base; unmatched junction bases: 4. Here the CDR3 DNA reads TGTGCCAGCGGGGGACAGGTGTCTGGAAACACCATATATTTT. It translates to CASGGQVSGNTIYF.

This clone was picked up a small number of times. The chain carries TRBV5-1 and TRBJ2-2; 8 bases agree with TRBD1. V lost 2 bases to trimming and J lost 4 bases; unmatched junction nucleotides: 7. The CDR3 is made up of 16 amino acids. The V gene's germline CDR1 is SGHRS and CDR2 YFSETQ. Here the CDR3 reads CASSFEGTGGTGELFF. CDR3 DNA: TGCGCCAGCAGCTTCGAGGGGACAGGAGGCACCGGGGAGCTGTTTTTT.

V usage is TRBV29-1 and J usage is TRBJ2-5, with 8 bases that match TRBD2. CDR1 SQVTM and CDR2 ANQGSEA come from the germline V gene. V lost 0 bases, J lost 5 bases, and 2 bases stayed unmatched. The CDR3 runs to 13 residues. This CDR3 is CSVEDPGGETQYF. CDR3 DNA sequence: TGCAGCGTTGAAGACCCGGGAGGGGAGACCCAGTACTTC. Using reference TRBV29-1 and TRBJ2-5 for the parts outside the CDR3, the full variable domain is SAVISQKPSRDICQRGTSLTIQCQVDSQVTMMFWYRQQPGQSLTLIATANQGSEATYESGFVIDKFPISRPNLTFSTLTVSNMSPEDSSIYLCSVEDPGGETQYFGPGTRLLVL.

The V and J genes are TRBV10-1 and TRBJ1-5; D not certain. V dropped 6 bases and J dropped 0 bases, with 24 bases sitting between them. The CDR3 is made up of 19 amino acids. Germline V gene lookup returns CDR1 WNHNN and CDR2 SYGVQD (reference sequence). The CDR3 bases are TGCGCCAGCAGACACTTAAGTAACCAGGTGATTTTTAGCAATCAGCCCCAGCATTTT. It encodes CASRHLSNQVIFSNQPQHF.

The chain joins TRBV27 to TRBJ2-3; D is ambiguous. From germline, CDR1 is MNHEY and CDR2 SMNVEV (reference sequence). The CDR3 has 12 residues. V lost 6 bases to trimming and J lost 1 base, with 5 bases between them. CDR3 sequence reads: CASSPGTDTQYF. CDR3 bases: TGTGCCAGCAGCCCAGGCACAGATACGCAGTATTTT.

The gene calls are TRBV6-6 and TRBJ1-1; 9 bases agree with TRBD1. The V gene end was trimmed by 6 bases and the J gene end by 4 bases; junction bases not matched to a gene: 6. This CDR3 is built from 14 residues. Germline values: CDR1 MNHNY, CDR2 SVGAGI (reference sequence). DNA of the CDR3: TGTGCCAGCAGCGACAGGGGGAGCGGCACTGAAGCTTTCTTT. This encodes CASSDRGSGTEAFF.

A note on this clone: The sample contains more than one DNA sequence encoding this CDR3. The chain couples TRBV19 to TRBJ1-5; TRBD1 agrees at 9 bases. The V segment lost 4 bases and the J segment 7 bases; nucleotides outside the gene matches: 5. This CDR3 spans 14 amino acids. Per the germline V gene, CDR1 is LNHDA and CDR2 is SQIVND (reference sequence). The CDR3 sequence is CASSTQGAGQPQHF. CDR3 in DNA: TGTGCCAGTAGTACACAGGGGGCAGGGCAGCCCCAGCATTTT. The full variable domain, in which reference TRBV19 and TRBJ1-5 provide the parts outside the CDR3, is DGGITQSPKYLFRKEGQNVTLSCEQNLNHDAMYWYRQDPGQGLRLIYYSQIVNDFQKGDIAEGYSVSREKKESFPLTVTSAQKNPTAFYLCASSTQGAGQPQHFGDGTRLSIL.

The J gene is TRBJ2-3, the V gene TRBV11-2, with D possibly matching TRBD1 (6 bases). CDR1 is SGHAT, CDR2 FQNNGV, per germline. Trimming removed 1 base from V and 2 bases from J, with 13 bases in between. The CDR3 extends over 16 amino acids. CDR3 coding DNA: TGTGCCAGCAGCTTAGGACAGGTTCATCTCACAGATACGCAGTATTTT. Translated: CASSLGQVHLTDTQYF.

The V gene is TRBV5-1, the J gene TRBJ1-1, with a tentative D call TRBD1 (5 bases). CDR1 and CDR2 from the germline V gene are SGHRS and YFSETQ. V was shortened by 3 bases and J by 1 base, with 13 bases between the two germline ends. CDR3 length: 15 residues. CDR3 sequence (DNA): TGCGCCAGCAGCTCACAGGCAGGTAGGAACACTGAAGCTTTCTTT. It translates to CASSSQAGRNTEAFF. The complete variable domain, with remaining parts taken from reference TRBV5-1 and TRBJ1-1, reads KAGVTQTPRYLIKTRGQQVTLSCSPISGHRSVSWYQQTPGQGLQFLFEYFSETQRNKGNFPGRFSGRQFSNSRSEMNVSTLELGDSALYLCASSSQAGRNTEAFFGQGTRLTVV.

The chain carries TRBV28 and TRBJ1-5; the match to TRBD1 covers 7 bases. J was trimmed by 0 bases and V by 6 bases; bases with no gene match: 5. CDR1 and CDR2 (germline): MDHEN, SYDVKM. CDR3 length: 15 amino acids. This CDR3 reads CASRPNRGSNQPQHF. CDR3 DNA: TGTGCCAGCAGACCAAACAGGGGTAGCAATCAGCCCCAGCATTTT.

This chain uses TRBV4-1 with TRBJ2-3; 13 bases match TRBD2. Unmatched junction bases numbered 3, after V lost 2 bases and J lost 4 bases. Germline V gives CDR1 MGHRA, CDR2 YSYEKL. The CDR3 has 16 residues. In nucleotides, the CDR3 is TGCGCCAGCAGCCAAACTAGCGGGGGGGCGGCAGATACGCAGTATTTT. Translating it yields CASSQTSGGAADTQYF.

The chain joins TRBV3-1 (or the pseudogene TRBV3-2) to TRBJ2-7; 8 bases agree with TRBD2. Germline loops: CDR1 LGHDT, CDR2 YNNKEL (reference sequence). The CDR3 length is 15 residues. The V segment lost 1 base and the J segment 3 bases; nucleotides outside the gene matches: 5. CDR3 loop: CASSQASGPVYEQYF. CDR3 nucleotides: TGTGCCAGCAGCCAAGCTAGCGGGCCAGTCTACGAGCAGTACTTC.

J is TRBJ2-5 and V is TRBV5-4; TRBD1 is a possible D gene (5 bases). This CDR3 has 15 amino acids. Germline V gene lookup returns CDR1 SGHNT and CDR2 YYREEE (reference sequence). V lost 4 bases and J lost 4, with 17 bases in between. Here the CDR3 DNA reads TGTGCCAGCAGCCACCCAGCAGGGCCACCAGAGACCCAGTACTTC. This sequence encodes CASSHPAGPPETQYF.

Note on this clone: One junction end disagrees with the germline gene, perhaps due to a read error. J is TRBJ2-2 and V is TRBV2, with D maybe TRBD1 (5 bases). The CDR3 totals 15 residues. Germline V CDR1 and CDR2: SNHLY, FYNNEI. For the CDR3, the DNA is TGTGCCAGCAGTCAAGCCACAGGTGCTACCGGGGAGCTGTTTTTT. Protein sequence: CASSQATGATGELFF.